Below, 9 T cell receptor beta chains from the same sample are listed, as sequenced in a study of T cells expressing NK-cell markers. Reanalyzing the 5' RACE reads, TCRdb keeps one entry per CDR3 protein, without DNA. This sample contains about 380,000 distinct CDR3 sequences. The sequencing sample was made of blood T cells: a sorted CD56 or NKG2C T cell subset, CD4+ or CD8+ T cells, or bulk PBMC T cells (not recorded which). These receptors all stem from a man between 18 and 69 years old in good health.

The chain joins TRBV20-1 to TRBJ2-2; TCRdb proposes TRBD2, but this gene call is untestable without DNA. Germline loops: CDR1 DFQATT, CDR2 SNEGSKA (reference sequence). This CDR3 contains 19 residues. CDR3 loop: CSARDPRSSGGSLTGELFF.

The rearrangement joins TRBV2 to TRBJ2-7. The V gene's germline CDR1 is SNHLY and CDR2 FYNNEI. The CDR3 length is 15 residues. Here the CDR3 reads CASSEVGFFSYEQYF.

The chain combines TRBV4-1 with TRBJ1-1; no DNA is available, so the TRBD1 call from TCRdb remains unchecked. The length of the CDR3 is 16 residues. The germline V gene encodes CDR1 MGHRA and CDR2 YSYEKL. CDR3 in amino acids: CASSQAGTGLKNEAFF.

This chain joins TRBV20-1 and TRBJ2-5; TCRdb lists TRBD2, though no DNA is available to test this call. Germline CDR1 reads DFQATT; CDR2 reads SNEGSKA (reference sequence). CDR3 size: 13 residues. The CDR3 here is CSALAGGSETQYF.

V is TRBV7-8 and J is TRBJ2-1; TCRdb lists TRBD1, though no DNA is available to test this call. This CDR3 comprises 17 residues. The V gene's germline CDR1 is SGHVS and CDR2 FQNEAQ. CDR3 amino acids: CASSPRGSGPSYNEQFF.

V gene TRBV12-3 or TRBV12-4 combines with J gene TRBJ2-1; TCRdb gives TRBD2 as the D gene, but with no DNA this cannot be confirmed. The length of the CDR3 is 16 residues. The CDR3 sequence: CASFPPVASGGREQFF.

V is TRBV5-1 and J is TRBJ1-1; TCRdb's D call of TRBD1 is untestable without DNA. The CDR3 has 16 amino acids. Germline V gene sequence: CDR1 SGHRS, CDR2 YFSETQ. CDR3: CASKTGTGGDHTEAFF.

The CDR3 here is CASSQSQETQYF. The gene calls are TRBV23-1 and TRBJ2-5. TRBV23-1 is sorted into the ORF group, with uncertain function. The CDR3 sequence is 12 residues long.

The rearrangement joins TRBV18 to TRBJ2-5; TCRdb's D call of TRBD2 is untestable without DNA. Germline CDR1 is KGHSH and CDR2 is LQKENI. CDR3 length: 16 residues. CDR3 protein: CASSPYSGGAEETQYF. The whole variable domain, filled in from reference TRBV18 and TRBJ2-5, reads NAGVMQNPRHLVRRRGQEARLRCSPMKGHSHVYWYRQLPEEGLKFMVYLQKENIIDESGMPKERFSAEFPKEGPSILRIQQVVRGDSAAYFCASSPYSGGAEETQYFGPGTRLLVL.